Listed below are T cell receptor beta chains from one sample, sequenced in a study of blood T cell repertoires in COVID-19. The repertoire was sequenced with immunoSEQ multiplex PCR; TCRdb's copy has only in-frame clones and lacks some. Of 350,000 or so clones detected, roughly 90% appear once; the ten largest clones hold 1%. Sequenced: PBMCs or T cells enriched from blood (not recorded which). These receptors were obtained from a woman in her twenties or thirties who had been exposed to COVID-19. Each CDR3 is given with its conserved first and last residue. The order of the fields is CDR3 length, V gene, D gene, clone size, J gene, CDR3 DNA, CDR3 protein. A D gene is named only where the DNA matches it firmly. Size is omitted from some rows. Given values are once, few, many or a class for expanded clones.

17	TRBV3-1/TRBV3-2	NA	NA	TRBJ1-3	TGTGCCAGCAGCCAAGTTTTTCGTGGGGCCTCTGGAAACACCATATATTTT	CASSQVFRGASGNTIYF
14	TRBV28	TRBD1	NA	TRBJ1-2	TGTGCCAGCAGTTTAAGTCGGGACAGGGTTGGCTACACCTTC	CASSLSRDRVGYTF
13	TRBV15	NA	NA	TRBJ1-5	TGTGCCACCAGCAGAGATCCCTACCAGCCCCAGCATTTT	CATSRDPYQPQHF
16	TRBV7-2	TRBD2	NA	TRBJ2-2	TGTGCCAGCAGGATTCCGGGACTAGCGAGCACCGGGGAGCTGTTTTTT	CASRIPGLASTGELFF
15	TRBV10-1	TRBD2	NA	TRBJ2-1	TGCGCCAGCAGTGAGAGGGCGGGAGCGTACAATGAGCAGTTCTTC	CASSERAGAYNEQFF
16	TRBV5-5	NA	NA	TRBJ1-6	TGTGCCAGCAGCTCTTGGCAGTTTCCCAGGAATTCACCCCTCCACTTT	CASSSWQFPRNSPLHF
17	TRBV27	TRBD2	NA	TRBJ2-1	TGTGCCAGCAGTTCCCCTCGACCGGGACTAGCGTTGAATGAGCAGTTCTTC	CASSSPRPGLALNEQFF
14	TRBV18	NA	NA	TRBJ1-5	TGTGCCAGCTCAATCTCGGAGGGAAATCAGCCCCAGCATTTT	CASSISEGNQPQHF
13	TRBV5-6	TRBD1	NA	TRBJ1-2	TGTGCCAGCAGCCCGGACAGGGGGTATGGCTACACCTTC	CASSPDRGYGYTF
14	TRBV7-9	TRBD2	NA	TRBJ2-5	TGTGCCAGCAGCCTTAACGACGGGAGGGAGACCCAGTACTTC	CASSLNDGRETQYF
13	TRBV5-6	NA	NA	TRBJ2-3	TGTGCCAGCAGCCCGAAATTAATGGGCCCGCAGTATTTT	CASSPKLMGPQYF
15	TRBV19	TRBD2	NA	TRBJ2-1	TGTGCCAGTACCAATAGCGGGAAGGGCCTTAATGAGCAGTTCTTC	CASTNSGKGLNEQFF
14	TRBV19	TRBD1	NA	TRBJ1-6	TGTGCCAGTAGTATGGACAGGGTTAATTCACCCCTCCACTTT	CASSMDRVNSPLHF
14	TRBV3-1/TRBV3-2	NA	NA	TRBJ2-2	TGTGCCAGCAGCCAAGATTCCGTCACCGGGGAGCTGTTTTTT	CASSQDSVTGELFF
15	TRBV19	NA	NA	TRBJ1-2	TGTGCCAGTAGTATGAGGGCAGAGACTAACTATGGCTACACCTTC	CASSMRAETNYGYTF
17	TRBV7-8	TRBD2	NA	TRBJ2-5	TGTGCCAGCAGAAAAATAGGTTCGGCGGGAGGGCAGGAGACCCAGTACTTC	CASRKIGSAGGQETQYF
16	TRBV5-6	TRBD1	NA	TRBJ2-1	TGTGCCAGCAGCTTGGTTGGGACAGGGGGCAGATATGAGCAGTTCTTC	CASSLVGTGGRYEQFF
14	TRBV7-8	TRBD2	NA	TRBJ2-3	TGTGCCAGCATCAGAGCGGGAGTTTTAGATACGCAGTATTTT	CASIRAGVLDTQYF
15	TRBV3-1/TRBV3-2	NA	NA	TRBJ2-5	TGTGCCAGCAGCCAAGACAGAACTAACCAAGAGACCCAGTACTTC	CASSQDRTNQETQYF
15	TRBV3-1/TRBV3-2	TRBD1	NA	TRBJ1-2	TGTGCCAGCAGCCCTCCTGGGGACAGGGATGGTGGCTACACCTTC	CASSPPGDRDGGYTF
15	TRBV7-2	NA	NA	TRBJ1-3	TGTGCCAGCAGCCCTAGGCCCGATGTCGGAAACACCATATATTTT	CASSPRPDVGNTIYF
13	TRBV10-3	TRBD2	NA	TRBJ2-1	TGTGCCATCAGGATGGGGGAGGGAAATGAGCAGTTCTTC	CAIRMGEGNEQFF
14	TRBV13	TRBD1	NA	TRBJ2-7	TGTGCCAGCAGTGGGACAGGAGACTCCTACGAGCAGTACTTC	CASSGTGDSYEQYF
18	TRBV7-3	TRBD2	NA	TRBJ2-2	TGTGCCAGCAGCCCCTCCCGGGGGGCGGGAGGGTGGACCGGGGAGCTGTTTTTT	CASSPSRGAGGWTGELFF
15	TRBV7-9	TRBD2	NA	TRBJ2-5	TGTGCCAGCAGCTTAGGACTAGCGGGTCAAGAGACCCAGTACTTC	CASSLGLAGQETQYF
12	TRBV5-1	NA	NA	TRBJ1-1	TGCGCCAGCAGCGACGGGGACACTGAAGCTTTCTTT	CASSDGDTEAFF
15	TRBV5-1	TRBD2	NA	TRBJ2-1	TGCGCCAGCAGCCGACTAGCGGGAGATTTGAATGAGCAGTTCTTC	CASSRLAGDLNEQFF
13	TRBV28	TRBD1	NA	TRBJ1-2	TGTGCCAGCAGCCTGGGACAGGGCCGATCGGGCACCTTC	CASSLGQGRSGTF
14	TRBV27	NA	NA	TRBJ2-7	TGTGCCAGCAGCACTAGTAGTGGCCGCTACGAGCAGTACTTC	CASSTSSGRYEQYF
17	TRBV5-1	TRBD1	NA	TRBJ2-5	TGCGCCAGCAGCTTGGGTGGAAGGACAGGGTACCAAGAGACCCAGTACTTC	CASSLGGRTGYQETQYF
15	TRBV4-2	NA	few	TRBJ1-2	TGTGCCAGCAGCCCCACTCAAGTAAGAAACTATGGCTACACCTTC	CASSPTQVRNYGYTF
17	TRBV5-1	TRBD2	NA	TRBJ2-1	TGCGCCAGCAGCTGGACCTCGACTAGCGGGGCAGCCAATGAGCAGTTCTTC	CASSWTSTSGAANEQFF
17	TRBV29-1	TRBD1	NA	TRBJ1-2	TGCAGCGTTGAATCCGGACCAGGGGGCGAAACTAACTATGGCTACACCTTC	CSVESGPGGETNYGYTF
16	TRBV7-9	TRBD1	NA	TRBJ1-6	TGTGCCAGCAGCTTACATGCAGGGACAGGGGCTTCACCCCTCCACTTT	CASSLHAGTGASPLHF
16	TRBV28	TRBD1	NA	TRBJ1-4	TGTGCCAGCAGTTCCTCCGGACAGGGGGCAAGAGAAAAACTGTTTTTT	CASSSSGQGAREKLFF
14	TRBV2	NA	NA	TRBJ1-1	TGTGCCAGCAGTGAAGCGATCGGGTACACTGAAGCTTTCTTT	CASSEAIGYTEAFF
17	TRBV11-2	NA	NA	TRBJ2-7	TGTGCCAGCAGCTTTCATCTCCAGGGACTGGTCTCCTACGAGCAGTACTTC	CASSFHLQGLVSYEQYF
12	TRBV29-1	NA	NA	TRBJ1-2	TGCAGCGTTGGACAGGATTTCTATGGCTACACCTTC	CSVGQDFYGYTF
15	TRBV3-1/TRBV3-2	NA	NA	TRBJ2-3	TGTGCCAGCAGCCAAGGACTTATGCCCACAGATACGCAGTATTTT	CASSQGLMPTDTQYF
12	TRBV29-1	NA	NA	TRBJ1-2	TGCAGCGTCGTGGACACGGACTATGGCTACACCTTC	CSVVDTDYGYTF
17	TRBV3-1/TRBV3-2	TRBD1	NA	TRBJ1-5	TGTGCCAGCAGCCAAGAAACAGGGGTGGAGAGCAATCAGCCCCAGCATTTT	CASSQETGVESNQPQHF
18	TRBV23-1	NA	NA	TRBJ1-3	TGCGCCAGCAGTCACCGACCCCCAGTGACTTTCTCTGGAAACACCATATATTTT	CASSHRPPVTFSGNTIYF